Presented here are 29 T cell receptor beta chains from one specimen sequenced in a study of blood T cell repertoires in COVID-19. TCRdb's table, derived via immunoSEQ multiplex PCR, lists solely in-frame clones and lacks some. The sample has some 390,000 clones; around 89% are singletons. The sequencing sample was made of peripheral blood. These receptors all stem from a woman between 35 and 50 years old with COVID-19, enrolled during active disease.

The chain combines TRBV7-2 with TRBJ2-2, with 9 nucleotides matching TRBD1. The CDR3 consists of 16 residues. The germline CDR1 and CDR2 sequences are SGHTA and FQGNSA. Trimming cost V 5 bases and J 3 bases; bases outside gene matches: 7. CDR3 bases: TGTGCCAGCAGCGCATACAGGGGGCGGGACACCGGGGAGCTGTTTTTT. Encoded protein: CASSAYRGRDTGELFF.

V usage is TRBV6-4 and J usage is TRBJ2-1; TRBD2 matches at 7 bases. The ends lost 4 bases at V and 7 bases at J; junction bases unmatched: 13. Germline CDR1 MRHNA, CDR2 SNTAGT. This CDR3 region has 16 residues. The CDR3 bases are TGTGCCAGCAGTGCTGAGGGAGCGGGGATGTCGAATGAGCAGTTCTTC. Translation: CASSAEGAGMSNEQFF.

The genes are TRBV24-1 and TRBJ2-1; 8 bases map to TRBD2. Trimming at V came to 2 bases and at J to 3 bases, leaving 8 bases not matched to a gene. This CDR3 contains 17 residues. Germline assignment: CDR1 KGHDR and CDR2 SFDVKD. The CDR3 region is CATSDSGGGEIYNEQFF. DNA of the CDR3: TGTGCCACCAGTGATTCGGGAGGGGGGGAGATCTACAATGAGCAGTTCTTC.

The CDR3 loop is CASSKTGGWQETQYF. CDR3 bases: TGTGCCAGCTCTAAGACAGGAGGCTGGCAAGAGACCCAGTACTTC. V gene TRBV7-2 combines with J gene TRBJ2-5; tentatively, D is TRBD1 (6 bases). Germline V gene lookup returns CDR1 SGHTA and CDR2 FQGNSA. V was cut by 8 bases and J by 2 bases, with 18 bases left in between. The CDR3 totals 15 residues. Filled out from reference TRBV7-2 and TRBJ2-5, the complete variable domain reads GAGVSQSPSNKVTEKGKDVELRCDPISGHTALYWYRQSLGQGLEFLIYFQGNSAPDKSGLPSDRFSAERTGGSVSTLTIQRTQQEDSAVYLCASSKTGGWQETQYFGPGTRLLVL.

As for this clone: Different DNA sequences within this sample yield the same CDR3. The gene calls are TRBV6-2 or TRBV6-3 and TRBJ1-2, with D perhaps matching TRBD1 (6 bases). This CDR3 has 13 residues. CDR1 is MNHEY, CDR2 SVGEGT, per germline. The V end was cut by 4 bases, the J end by 3 bases, with 9 bases between. CDR3 sequence (DNA): TGTGCCAGCAGTTCGACAGGCGACTATGGCTACACCTTC. It specifies CASSSTGDYGYTF.

This sequence joins TRBV29-1 and TRBJ2-3; D ambiguous. The ends were cut back, 2 bases at V and 0 bases at J, with 6 bases in the middle. Germline V CDR1 and CDR2: SQVTM, ANQGSEA. The CDR3 spans 13 residues. The CDR3 protein is CSVESLSTDTQYF. The CDR3 bases are TGCAGCGTTGAATCCCTAAGCACAGATACGCAGTATTTT.

The J gene is TRBJ1-3, the V gene TRBV5-1; no definite D call. CDR1 is SGHRS and CDR2 is YFSETQ in the germline V gene. The CDR3 length is 14 residues. V lost 2 bases and J lost 0, with 6 bases in between. CDR3 DNA sequence: TGCGCCAGCAGCTTCGGGTTCTCTGGAAACACCATATATTTT. Translation: CASSFGFSGNTIYF. The whole variable domain, filled in from reference TRBV5-1 and TRBJ1-3, reads KAGVTQTPRYLIKTRGQQVTLSCSPISGHRSVSWYQQTPGQGLQFLFEYFSETQRNKGNFPGRFSGRQFSNSRSEMNVSTLELGDSALYLCASSFGFSGNTIYFGEGSWLTVV.

The sample holds one count of this clone. The chain recombines TRBV28 with TRBJ1-2; 9 bases are shared with TRBD1. Germline V gene data show CDR1 as MDHEN and CDR2 as SYDVKM. CDR3 length equals 16 residues. V was pared by 6 bases and J by 4 bases, with 12 bases of the junction left unmatched. The CDR3 sequence: CASSPPGQGVGYGYTF. CDR3 coding DNA: TGTGCCAGCAGCCCACCGGGACAGGGAGTAGGCTATGGCTACACCTTC.

This chain joins TRBV18 and TRBJ2-6; D might be TRBD2 (7 bases). V dropped 8 bases and J dropped 0 bases, with 17 bases sitting between them. Germline V gene lookup returns CDR1 KGHSH and CDR2 LQKENI. There are 17 residues in the CDR3. CDR3 sequence: CASPGEGPRSGANVLTF. Written as DNA, the CDR3 is TGTGCCAGCCCAGGGGAGGGACCTCGCTCTGGGGCCAACGTCCTGACTTTC.

The genes are TRBV10-2 and TRBJ1-1; 7 nucleotides agree with TRBD1. The V and J ends lost 5 bases and 5 bases, in that order; junction bases with no gene match: 11. Germline V lookup: CDR1 WSHSY, CDR2 SAAADI. The CDR3 length is 15 residues. In DNA, the CDR3 is TGCGCCAGCAGTCGACAGGGAGAAATTGGTACTGAAGCTTTCTTT. Protein sequence: CASSRQGEIGTEAFF.

The chain joins TRBV19 to TRBJ1-3; D unclear. CDR1 and CDR2 (germline): LNHDA, SQIVND (reference sequence). V lost 11 bases, J lost 8 bases, and 19 bases lay in between. The CDR3 is 13 amino acids. This CDR3 is CAVDLQEGDTIYF. CDR3 coding DNA: TGTGCCGTGGACCTCCAGGAGGGAGACACCATATATTTT.

V and J are TRBV27 and TRBJ1-1, with D possibly matching TRBD1 (6 bases). Trimming shortened V by 5 bases and J by 9 bases, and 25 bases separated the two germline ends. The CDR3 has 16 amino acids. Germline CDR1 MNHEY, CDR2 SMNVEV (reference sequence). This CDR3 reads CASSPQGPHLLLQAFF. As DNA, the CDR3 is TGTGCCAGCAGTCCACAGGGTCCGCACTTACTACTTCAAGCTTTCTTT.

V is TRBV15 and J is TRBJ2-5; D not resolved. Trimming pared 8 bases from V and 2 bases from J, leaving 15 bases between. The CDR3 is 14 residues long. The germline gives CDR1 LNHNV, CDR2 YYDKDF (reference sequence). CDR3 coding DNA: TGTGCCACCGCCCGCCCGAGCGAGCAAGAGACCCAGTACTTC. Amino acid sequence: CATARPSEQETQYF.

The V call is TRBV7-2, the J call TRBJ1-3, with D perhaps TRBD1 (5 bases). Between the trimmed V and J ends, which lost 5 bases and 4 bases, there was a span of 15 bases. This CDR3 has 15 residues. CDR1 is SGHTA and CDR2 is FQGNSA in the germline V gene. In DNA, the CDR3 is TGTGCCAGCAGCCAACAGGCCTCTGGAGGAAACACCATATATTTT. It translates to CASSQQASGGNTIYF.

V and J are TRBV4-3 and TRBJ1-2, with 7 bases fitting TRBD1. V shed 3 bases, J shed 8 bases, and the junction held 9 bases outside the gene matches. The CDR3 covers 14 residues. The V gene's germline CDR1 is LGHNA and CDR2 YSLEER. DNA for the CDR3: TGCGCCAGCAGCCAGCAGGGGGAGGTGGGCGGCTACACCTTC. It specifies CASSQQGEVGGYTF.

V and J are TRBV7-2 and TRBJ1-2, with D maybe TRBD1 (6 bases). The CDR3 covers 16 residues. With 5 bases removed from V and 3 bases from J, the gap between germline ends came to 19 bases. Germline V CDR1 and CDR2: SGHTA, FQGNSA. CDR3 DNA sequence: TGTGCCAGCAGCACCCCGGGGGGCCCCGAGCACTATGGCTACACCTTC. This codes for CASSTPGGPEHYGYTF.

The count of this clone is one. The rearrangement links TRBV5-4 to TRBJ1-3, with D uncertain. The germline gives CDR1 SGHNT, CDR2 YYREEE (reference sequence). V was shortened by 0 bases and J by 0 bases, with 10 bases between the two germline ends. The CDR3 spans 16 residues. DNA of the CDR3: TGTGCCAGCAGCTTGGGGGTCGGGAGCTCTGGAAACACCATATATTTT. Amino acids: CASSLGVGSSGNTIYF. The whole variable domain, filled in from reference TRBV5-4 and TRBJ1-3, reads ETGVTQSPTHLIKTRGQQVTLRCSSQSGHNTVSWYQQALGQGPQFIFQYYREEENGRGNFPPRFSGLQFPNYSSELNVNALELDDSALYLCASSLGVGSSGNTIYFGEGSWLTVV.

The chain couples TRBV4-3 to TRBJ1-4, with TRBD1 matching over 10 bases. The V and J ends lost 3 bases and 7 bases, in that order; junction bases with no gene match: 11. This CDR3 contains 17 residues. Germline CDR1 reads LGHNA; CDR2 reads YSLEER. In nucleotides, the CDR3 is TGCGCCAGCAGCCACACCAAGACAGGGGGCGCGATTGAAAAACTGTTTTTT. It codes for CASSHTKTGGAIEKLFF.

The genes are TRBV28 and TRBJ2-1, with TRBD2 matching 13 bases. The CDR3 covers 15 residues. Germline CDR1 MDHEN, CDR2 SYDVKM. The J segment lost 5 bases and the V segment lost 6 bases, leaving 4 bases of the junction unmatched. CDR3 DNA: TGTGCCAGCAGCGCGGGACTAGCGGGACACAATGAGCAGTTCTTC. The encoded protein is CASSAGLAGHNEQFF.

Comment on this clone: Within the sample, other DNA sequences also encode this same CDR3. CDR3 residues: CASSLGTGGNEQFF. Written as DNA, the CDR3 is TGCGCCAGCAGCTTGGGTACAGGGGGTAATGAGCAGTTCTTC. The chain couples TRBV5-1 to TRBJ2-1; 8 bases map to TRBD1. CDR1 and CDR2 from the germline V gene are SGHRS and YFSETQ. This CDR3 is built from 14 residues. Trimming at V came to 0 bases and at J to 7 bases, leaving 3 bases not matched to a gene. Looking up the rest from reference TRBV5-1 and TRBJ2-1 gives the full variable domain: KAGVTQTPRYLIKTRGQQVTLSCSPISGHRSVSWYQQTPGQGLQFLFEYFSETQRNKGNFPGRFSGRQFSNSRSEMNVSTLELGDSALYLCASSLGTGGNEQFFGPGTRLTVL.

This clone appeared once. Other DNA sequences in the same sample also yield this CDR3. The J gene is TRBJ1-1, the V gene TRBV12-3 or TRBV12-4; D is perhaps TRBD1 (5 bases). The CDR3 covers 12 residues. The ends were cut back, 6 bases at V and 3 bases at J, with 8 bases in the middle. CDR3 in amino acids: CASSLRDTEAFF. CDR3 DNA: TGTGCCAGCAGCCTCAGGGACACTGAAGCTTTCTTT.

CDR3 sequence (DNA): TGTGCCAGCAGCCGGGACAGGGTCACTGAAGCTTTCTTT. Translated: CASSRDRVTEAFF. The chain recombines TRBV6-5 with TRBJ1-1; 9 bases are a match to TRBD1. In germline, CDR1 is MNHEY, CDR2 SVGAGI. This CDR3 spans 13 amino acids. The junction had 3 bases not matched to a gene; V was cut back by 6 bases and J by 4 bases.

The chain carries TRBV12-3 or TRBV12-4 and TRBJ1-1, with D unclear. CDR3 length equals 13 residues. The ends were cut back, 5 bases at V and 1 base at J, with 8 bases in the middle. The CDR3 here is CASSGPGNTEAFF. The CDR3 nucleotides are TGTGCCAGCAGTGGCCCGGGGAACACTGAAGCTTTCTTT.

The chain carries TRBV5-1 and TRBJ2-1; TRBD2 aligns across 7 bases. Germline V gives CDR1 SGHRS, CDR2 YFSETQ. The CDR3 runs to 15 residues. The V and J ends lost 4 bases and 8 bases, in that order; junction bases with no gene match: 12. In nucleotides, the CDR3 is TGCGCCAGCAGCCCAACTAGCGCCAGGGCCGATGAGCAGTTCTTC. Its protein product is CASSPTSARADEQFF.

This clone was seen just once. The chain recombines TRBV6-2 or TRBV6-3 with TRBJ1-2, with D possibly being TRBD1 (5 bases). Trimming removed 6 bases from V and 0 bases from J, with 11 bases in between. The CDR3 runs 14 residues. Germline CDR1 is MNHEY and CDR2 is SVGEGT. The CDR3: CASSTQVANYGYTF. In DNA form, the CDR3 reads TGTGCCAGCAGCACACAGGTAGCTAACTATGGCTACACCTTC.

The chain uses TRBV11-2 and TRBJ2-7; D unresolved. CDR3 length: 14 residues. The V and J ends lost 1 base and 3 bases respectively, with 10 bases between them. Germline CDR1 reads SGHAT; CDR2 reads FQNNGV. CDR3 sequence reads: CASSLGGSFYEQYF. The CDR3 nucleotides are TGTGCCAGCAGCTTAGGAGGTTCCTTCTACGAGCAGTACTTC.

This clone was recorded once. The chain joins TRBV7-9 to TRBJ2-3; tentatively, D is TRBD2 (5 bases). The CDR3 has 14 amino acids. The ends were cut back, 0 bases at V and 4 bases at J, with 8 bases in the middle. The germline V gene has CDR1 SEHNR and CDR2 FQNEAQ (reference sequence). The CDR3 is CASSLARASDTQYF. The CDR3 DNA sequence: TGTGCCAGCAGCTTAGCGCGGGCCTCAGATACGCAGTATTTT.

As for this clone: Other DNA sequences from this sample encode an identical CDR3 as well. The chain couples TRBV27 to TRBJ1-5; D remains ambiguous. CDR3 length: 13 amino acids. V lost 2 bases to trimming and J lost 7 bases, with 9 bases between them. Germline lookup yields CDR1 MNHEY and CDR2 SMNVEV (reference sequence). Written as DNA, the CDR3 is TGTGCCAGCAGTTTAAGGAGGGAACAGCCCCAGCATTTT. Its translation is CASSLRREQPQHF.

This chain joins TRBV28 and TRBJ1-1; D is possibly TRBD1 (5 bases). The CDR3 loop spans 13 amino acids. Trimming removed 5 bases from V and 8 bases from J, with 15 bases in between. Germline CDR1 MDHEN, CDR2 SYDVKM. The CDR3 protein is CASSPGGKEEAFF. The CDR3 DNA is TGTGCCAGCAGTCCGGGGGGGAAGGAGGAAGCTTTCTTT.